This T cell receptor beta chain was captured in a study of cytomegalovirus exposure and HLA in healthy donors. Overall study: Later analysis reported that the approximately 110 validation repertoires shared the platform of the roughly 630 first-cohort repertoires. Study-wide results and limits: Cytomegalovirus-associated TCR beta chains were listed, numbering over 150. A subsequent analysis found that TCR clusters from the first cohort also tended to co-occur in the approximately 120 validation repertoires, with 94% of cluster scores above 0.

The count of this clone is one. Its antigen is as yet unknown. Germline loops: CDR1 SGHRS, CDR2 YFSETQ. The CDR3 has 13 residues. The germline V and J ends were trimmed by 4 bases and 8 bases, with 13 bases remaining between them. The repertoire was sequenced with immunoSEQ multiplex PCR; TCRdb's copy has only in-frame clones and lacks some. The sample lists about 200,000 clones, approximately 82% seen once, with roughly 13% in the top ten. The chain recombines TRBV5-1 with TRBJ2-1, with a weak D call TRBD1 (6 bases). Sequenced sample: PBMCs. This receptor was obtained from a woman in her 30s in good health and CMV-seropositive. CDR3 loop: CASSPRTGYEQFF. The DNA of the CDR3 is TGCGCCAGCAGCCCCCGAACAGGGTATGAGCAGTTCTTC.